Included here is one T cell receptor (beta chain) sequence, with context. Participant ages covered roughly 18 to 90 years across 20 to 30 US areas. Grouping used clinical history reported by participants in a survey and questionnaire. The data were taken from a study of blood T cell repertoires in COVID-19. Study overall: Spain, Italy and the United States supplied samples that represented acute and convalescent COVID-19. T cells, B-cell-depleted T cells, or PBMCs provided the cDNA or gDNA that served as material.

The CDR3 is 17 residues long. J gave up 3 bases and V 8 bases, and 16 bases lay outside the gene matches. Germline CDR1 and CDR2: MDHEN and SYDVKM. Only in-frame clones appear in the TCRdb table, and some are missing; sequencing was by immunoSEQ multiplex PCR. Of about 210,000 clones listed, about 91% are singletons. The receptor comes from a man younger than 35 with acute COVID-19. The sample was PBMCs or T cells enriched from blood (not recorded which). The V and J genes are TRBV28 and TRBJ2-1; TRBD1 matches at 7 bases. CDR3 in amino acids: CASRGTLDRALYNEQFF. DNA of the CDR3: TGTGCCAGCCGCGGAACCCTAGACAGGGCCCTCTACAATGAGCAGTTCTTC.